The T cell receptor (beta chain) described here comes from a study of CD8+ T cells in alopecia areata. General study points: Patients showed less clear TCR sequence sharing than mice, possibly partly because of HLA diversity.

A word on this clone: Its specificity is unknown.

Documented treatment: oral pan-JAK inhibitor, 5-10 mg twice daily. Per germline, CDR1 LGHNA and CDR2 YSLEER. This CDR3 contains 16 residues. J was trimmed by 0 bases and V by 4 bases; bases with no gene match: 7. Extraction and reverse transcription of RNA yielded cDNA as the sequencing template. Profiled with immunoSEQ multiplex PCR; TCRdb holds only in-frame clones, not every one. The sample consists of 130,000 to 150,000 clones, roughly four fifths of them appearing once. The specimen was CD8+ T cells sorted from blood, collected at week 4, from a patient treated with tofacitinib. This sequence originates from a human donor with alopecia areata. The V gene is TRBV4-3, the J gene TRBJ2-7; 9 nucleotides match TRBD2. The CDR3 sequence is CASSPAAGGNSYEQYF. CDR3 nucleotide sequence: TGCGCCAGCAGCCCTGCAGCGGGGGGCAACTCCTACGAGCAGTACTTC.